The sequence of this T cell receptor beta chain was determined in a study of radiotherapy plus CTLA-4 blockade in lung cancer (dated by TCRdb to the late 2010s). About the full investigation: Objective responses were observed in 15% to 20% of enrolled patients, and disease control was achieved in less than 40%. What the study reported, not specific to this receptor: The strongest predictors of response, as reported, were early dynamic changes in blood T cell clones along with a rise in serum interferon-beta after radiation. After treatment with radiotherapy and ipilimumab, TCR clones that came from tumors expanded in the peripheral blood.

Regarding this clone: There is no known antigen for this receptor. Per-nucleotide qualities are absent, and no much larger clonotype sits a single base away.

The protocol used for the library was the immunoSEQ multiplex PCR assay. TCRdb took over this immuneACCESS table, retaining in-frame rearrangements with V and J assigned. Such tables are incomplete; in checked studies, under half of the missing clones stem from an unresolved V gene, and the remainder is unexplained. The sample table holds roughly 93,000 clones, of which approximately 78% were seen once. Under 4% of the sample lies in the top ten. The CDR3, cysteine through phenylalanine, is 14 amino acids long. Kept here is only the CDR3 DNA, which spans 42 bases and is read in frame from base 1. Deletion took 3 bases off V and 2 bases off J, with a span of 9 bases between the germline ends. Sequences LGHNT (CDR1) and FRNRAP (CDR2) are obtained from the germline V gene. The study evaluated CTLA-4 blockade (ipilimumab) given together with focal radiation therapy in patients who had chemo-refractory metastatic non-small-cell lung cancer.

The chain is assembled from TRBV12-5 and TRBJ2-3; TRBD2 is possibly the D segment (6 matching bases). Sequenced material: peripheral blood, taken from a patient treated with radiotherapy plus ipilimumab. This clonotype was sampled from a human donor with non-small cell lung cancer who had a partial response to radiotherapy plus ipilimumab. At the DNA level, the sequence is TGTGCTAGTGGTTTAAGCGGGTACACAGATACGCAGTATTTT. This gives the protein CASGLSGYTDTQYF.